Listed below are T cell receptor beta chains from one sample, sequenced in a study of neoadjuvant nivolumab and ipilimumab in lung cancer. The table came from immunoSEQ multiplex PCR; TCRdb's copy has only in-frame clones and leaves some out. The sample has 18,000 or so clones; 79% are singletons. The sequences come from tumor tissue, collected after neoadjuvant nivolumab, alone or with ipilimumab, at or shortly before surgery. These receptors were collected from an adult with non-small cell lung cancer. Each CDR3 is given with its conserved first and last residue. The D gene is left open where the match is weak. Some rows mark clone size as missing; the rest say once, few, many or name a class of expanded clone.

once	TRBD1	TRBV7-9	TRBJ1-2	TGTGCCAGCAGCTTTGGACAGGCCGAATACACCTTC	CASSFGQAEYTF
-	-	TRBV7-9	TRBJ2-3	TGTGCCAGCAGGGGGACAAGGCTGACAGATACGCAGTATTTT	CASRGTRLTDTQYF
-	-	TRBV4-2	TRBJ2-5	TGTGCCAGCAGCCGGAGTGCACAGAACCAAGAGACCCAGTACTTC	CASSRSAQNQETQYF
-	-	TRBV30	TRBJ1-6	TGTGCCTGGAGTGCCCTGCGGCCAGGGCAAGTCGGTTCACCCCTCCACTTT	CAWSALRPGQVGSPLHF
-	-	TRBV6-5	TRBJ1-5	TGTGCCAGCAGTCCACGGAGCGGGGGCAATCAGCCCCAGCATTTT	CASSPRSGGNQPQHF
-	-	TRBV10-2	TRBJ1-6	TGCGCCAGCAGGGGTACGGGGAATTCACCCCTCCACTTT	CASRGTGNSPLHF
once	-	TRBV7-9	TRBJ1-4	TGTGCCAGCAGCTCTTATAATGAAAAACTGTTTTTT	CASSSYNEKLFF
-	TRBD1	TRBV11-1	TRBJ1-5	TGTGCCAGCAGCTTAGCGACCGGGACAGTGGTAGGCAATCAGCCCCAGCATTTT	CASSLATGTVVGNQPQHF
-	-	TRBV20-1	TRBJ2-7	TGCAGCGCAGCTGCACCCTACGAGCAGTACTTC	CSAAAPYEQYF
-	-	TRBV18	TRBJ1-2	TGTGCCAGCTCACCACCGAAGATCCTCCACAGGGCACGCTATGGCTACACCTTC	CASSPPKILHRARYGYTF
-	-	TRBV6-5	TRBJ2-2	TGTGCCACCGCCGGGCCCAGCGACACCGGGGAGCTGTTTTTT	CATAGPSDTGELFF